This T cell receptor (beta chain) was obtained from a study of blood T cell repertoires in COVID-19. Across the whole study: Donors in Cohort 3 who had recovered were those with two negative PCRs, healthcare professional clearance, or resolution of their symptoms. Specimens from acute and convalescent COVID-19 originated in the United States, Italy and Spain.

The CDR3 is made up of 17 amino acids. V lost 8 bases, J lost 2 bases, and 17 bases stayed unmatched. Authors' analysis steps: Reference gene primer amplification gave nucleated cell count estimates. Clones were sequenced by immunoSEQ multiplex PCR, and TCRdb holds only the in-frame ones, with some missing. V, J and clone size are those of that table, while D and trimming were read from the DNA. The data contain about 210,000 clones, roughly 84% of them singletons. The V and J genes are TRBV6-7 and TRBJ2-7; TRBD2 matches at 8 bases. TRBV6-7 is placed among ORFs of uncertain function. The sequenced sample consisted of PBMCs or T cells enriched from blood (not recorded which). The sequence came from a young man in a cohort exposed to, infected with or recovered from COVID-19 (not recorded which). Here the CDR3 reads CASAPRLLAGPTYEQYF. The CDR3 nucleotides read TGTGCCAGCGCCCCCCGACTTTTAGCGGGACCTACCTACGAGCAGTACTTC.